The next 6 T cell receptor beta chains were all read from a single sample in a study of T cell repertoires in cytomegalovirus infection. Using its own MiXCR run on the reads, TCRdb lists one record per CDR3 protein. Of some 560,000 distinct CDR3 sequences in the sample, just under 40% were seen once. Which antigens these TCRs recognize remains unknown. Material: cultured PBMCs, obtained from culture after CMV antigen stimulation. The receptor set was obtained from a human donor in good health (CMV status not recorded). Some clones in this sample may be carry-over from other donors' samples.

The rearrangement uses TRBV19 and TRBJ2-3, with 10 positions matching TRBD2. The CDR3 loop spans 14 amino acids. Trimming removed 9 bases from V and 3 bases from J; junction bases left unmatched: 6. Germline V gene data show CDR1 as LNHDA and CDR2 as SQIVND (reference sequence). CDR3: CASHLAGATDTQYF. CDR3 in DNA: TGTGCCAGCCACCTAGCGGGAGCGACAGATACGCAGTATTTT. The full variable domain, completed using reference TRBV19 and TRBJ2-3, is DGGITQSPKYLFRKEGQNVTLSCEQNLNHDAMYWYRQDPGQGLRLIYYSQIVNDFQKGDIAEGYSVSREKKESFPLTVTSAQKNPTAFYLCASHLAGATDTQYFGPGTRLTVL.

This clonotype was counted only a few times. The V gene is TRBV7-2, the J gene TRBJ1-1; no firm D call. The CDR3 runs to 12 residues. Germline assignment: CDR1 SGHTA and CDR2 FQGNSA. The V end was cut by 2 bases, the J end by 11 bases, with 12 bases between. The CDR3 DNA is TGTGCCAGCAGCTTACGGGCGGGTTTTGCTTTCTTT. Its translation: CASSLRAGFAFF.

J is TRBJ2-7 and V is TRBV3-1, with a weak D call TRBD2 (6 bases). The CDR3 loop spans 15 amino acids. The V end was cut by 4 bases, the J end by 0 bases, with 13 bases between. CDR1 LGHDT and CDR2 YNNKEL come from the germline V gene (reference sequence). In nucleotides, the CDR3 is TGTGCCAGCAGCCCGGGGACTTACAACTCCTACGAGCAGTACTTC. Encoded protein: CASSPGTYNSYEQYF.

The chain combines TRBV7-9 with TRBJ1-6; no clear D gene. CDR1 and CDR2 (germline): SEHNR, FQNEAQ (reference sequence). This CDR3 comprises 16 residues. V gave up 8 bases and J gave up 7 bases, with 21 bases separating them. The CDR3 here is CASSIPGPISNSPLHF. In nucleotides, the CDR3 is TGTGCCAGCTCAATCCCCGGACCCATAAGCAATTCACCCCTCCACTTT.

The genes are TRBV5-4 and TRBJ1-2; D is unclear. Germline CDR1 SGHNT, CDR2 YYREEE (reference sequence). The CDR3 runs to 12 residues. V was cut by 1 base and J by 10 bases, with 11 bases left in between. CDR3 protein: CASSLIGPDYTF. The DNA of the CDR3 is TGTGCCAGCAGCTTGATCGGACCCGACTACACCTTC.

This rearrangement joins TRBV7-9 to TRBJ2-3; TRBD2 matches at 8 bases. The CDR3 sequence is 17 residues long. Germline CDR1 is SEHNR and CDR2 is FQNEAQ (reference sequence). With 7 bases clipped from V and 5 bases from J, the junction kept 17 bases outside the gene matches. DNA for the CDR3: TGTGCCAGCAATCTCGGGCTAGCGGGCCATCAGGGAGATACGCAGTATTTT. Protein: CASNLGLAGHQGDTQYF.